A selection of T cell receptor beta chains follows, all from one sample in a study of cytomegalovirus exposure and HLA in healthy donors. Using immunoSEQ multiplex PCR, the repertoire was profiled, and TCRdb retains in-frame clones only, with some absent. This table has approximately 130,000 clones, 80% appearing once. Sequenced material: PBMCs. The receptor set was obtained from a woman aged 40 to 50 in good health and CMV-seronegative. CDR3s include the opening cysteine and the closing phenylalanine or tryptophan. The D gene is left open where the match is weak. Clone size is given for some rows only: seen once, a few or many times, or a class if the clone is expanded.

abundance: NA
v_gene: TRBV19
j_gene: TRBJ2-1
d_gene: TRBD1
CDR3nt: TGTGCCACCATTGGACAGGCAAGGGAGCAGTTCTTC
CDR3aa: CATIGQAREQFF

abundance: NA
v_gene: TRBV7-9
j_gene: TRBJ2-3
d_gene: TRBD1
CDR3nt: TGTGCCAGCAGCCTGGGGACAGACACAGATACGCAGTATTTT
CDR3aa: CASSLGTDTDTQYF

abundance: NA
v_gene: TRBV27
j_gene: TRBJ2-3
d_gene: TRBD2
CDR3nt: TGTGCCAGCTATGGGGGAGGGGGCACAGATACGCAGTATTTT
CDR3aa: CASYGGGGTDTQYF

abundance: NA
v_gene: TRBV7-9
j_gene: TRBJ2-2
d_gene: NA
CDR3nt: TGTGCCAGCAGCTTACCCCTGCAGCGGGTGAACACCGGGGAGCTGTTTTTT
CDR3aa: CASSLPLQRVNTGELFF

abundance: few
v_gene: TRBV12-5
j_gene: TRBJ1-1
d_gene: NA
CDR3nt: TGTGCTAGTGGTTTGAACACCGCTGAAGCTTTCTTT
CDR3aa: CASGLNTAEAFF

abundance: NA
v_gene: TRBV5-4
j_gene: TRBJ2-1
d_gene: TRBD2
CDR3nt: TGTGCCAGCAGCTTGGCGGCGGGAGTCGGCTACAATGAGCAGTTCTTC
CDR3aa: CASSLAAGVGYNEQFF

abundance: NA
v_gene: TRBV6-6
j_gene: TRBJ1-5
d_gene: TRBD1
CDR3nt: TGTGCCAGCAGTTCAGGGGGGTGGCAGCCCCAGCATTTT
CDR3aa: CASSSGGWQPQHF

abundance: once
v_gene: TRBV15
j_gene: TRBJ1-2
d_gene: NA
CDR3nt: TGTGCCACCAGCAGCTCCAGACAGGTCCACTATGGCTACACCTTC
CDR3aa: CATSSSRQVHYGYTF

abundance: NA
v_gene: TRBV19
j_gene: TRBJ1-5
d_gene: NA
CDR3nt: TGTGCCAGTATACAGGGATCGGGTCAGCCCCAGCATTTT
CDR3aa: CASIQGSGQPQHF

abundance: NA
v_gene: TRBV29-1
j_gene: TRBJ1-1
d_gene: NA
CDR3nt: TGCAGCGTTGCCCTAGGGGAGAACACTGAAGCTTTCTTT
CDR3aa: CSVALGENTEAFF

abundance: NA
v_gene: TRBV28
j_gene: TRBJ1-1
d_gene: NA
CDR3nt: TGTGCCAGCAGTCCGAACCTGGCCTACTTGGGCGCTGAAGCTTTCTTT
CDR3aa: CASSPNLAYLGAEAFF

abundance: NA
v_gene: TRBV4-3
j_gene: TRBJ2-7
d_gene: NA
CDR3nt: TGCGCCAGCAGCCAAGAGGGCAGGGGGGCCTACGAGCAGTACTTC
CDR3aa: CASSQEGRGAYEQYF

abundance: NA
v_gene: TRBV5-1
j_gene: TRBJ1-5
d_gene: NA
CDR3nt: TGCGCCAGCAGCTTGGTAGCAGGGAGCAATCAGCCCCAGCATTTT
CDR3aa: CASSLVAGSNQPQHF

abundance: NA
v_gene: TRBV29-1
j_gene: TRBJ1-2
d_gene: NA
CDR3nt: TGCAGCGTTGAAAGCGCGCGCTCTAACTATGGCTACACCTTC
CDR3aa: CSVESARSNYGYTF

abundance: NA
v_gene: TRBV4-1
j_gene: TRBJ1-2
d_gene: NA
CDR3nt: TGCGCCAGCAGCCAAGGGGGGGTAGGGGCCGGTGGCTACACCTTC
CDR3aa: CASSQGGVGAGGYTF

abundance: NA
v_gene: TRBV12-5
j_gene: TRBJ1-1
d_gene: NA
CDR3nt: TGTGCTAGTGGTTTGACCCGAGAGGCTTTCTTT
CDR3aa: CASGLTREAFF

abundance: NA
v_gene: TRBV19
j_gene: TRBJ2-3
d_gene: TRBD1
CDR3nt: TGTGCCAGCCCTGGGGCAGGACAGGGGGCCACGCAGTATTTT
CDR3aa: CASPGAGQGATQYF

abundance: few
v_gene: TRBV11-2
j_gene: TRBJ1-5
d_gene: NA
CDR3nt: TGTGCCAGCAGCTTTGACTCTTCTACTCAGCCCCAGCATTTT
CDR3aa: CASSFDSSTQPQHF

abundance: NA
v_gene: TRBV7-7
j_gene: TRBJ2-5
d_gene: TRBD2
CDR3nt: TGTGCTAGCAGCTTAGGGGAGGGGAGCCAGACCCAGTACTTC
CDR3aa: CASSLGEGSQTQYF

abundance: NA
v_gene: TRBV6-5
j_gene: TRBJ1-2
d_gene: NA
CDR3nt: TGTGCCAGCAGTCTCATGGGACATAACTATGGCTACACCTTC
CDR3aa: CASSLMGHNYGYTF

abundance: NA
v_gene: TRBV9
j_gene: TRBJ1-6
d_gene: NA
CDR3nt: TGTGCCAGCAGCGCGACAGGTAATTCACCCCTCCACTTT
CDR3aa: CASSATGNSPLHF

abundance: few
v_gene: TRBV4-3
j_gene: TRBJ1-2
d_gene: TRBD1
CDR3nt: TGCGCCAGCAGCCAAGCCGGGACAGGGTTTAACTATGGCTACACCTTC
CDR3aa: CASSQAGTGFNYGYTF

abundance: NA
v_gene: TRBV7-6
j_gene: TRBJ2-3
d_gene: TRBD2
CDR3nt: TGTGCCAGCAGCCCGGGGCGGGGGGGAGCACAGATTTATACGCAGTATTTT
CDR3aa: CASSPGRGGAQIYTQYF

abundance: NA
v_gene: TRBV9
j_gene: TRBJ2-1
d_gene: TRBD2
CDR3nt: TGTGCCAGCAGCTCAGGGACTAGGTCCTACAATGAGCAGTTCTTC
CDR3aa: CASSSGTRSYNEQFF

abundance: NA
v_gene: TRBV30
j_gene: TRBJ2-7
d_gene: NA
CDR3nt: TGTGCCTGGAGAGGTGGGCCCTACGAGCAGTACTTC
CDR3aa: CAWRGGPYEQYF

abundance: NA
v_gene: TRBV11-3
j_gene: TRBJ2-3
d_gene: NA
CDR3nt: TGTGCCAGCAGCTTAGGTTCGACAGATACGCAGTATTTT
CDR3aa: CASSLGSTDTQYF

abundance: NA
v_gene: TRBV6-1
j_gene: TRBJ1-5
d_gene: TRBD1
CDR3nt: TGTGCCAGCAGTGAAGTGGGACAGGGGAATCAGCCCCAGCATTTT
CDR3aa: CASSEVGQGNQPQHF

abundance: NA
v_gene: TRBV4-2
j_gene: TRBJ1-2
d_gene: NA
CDR3nt: TGTGCCAGCAGCTCAGACAGGAACTATGGCTACACCTTC
CDR3aa: CASSSDRNYGYTF

abundance: NA
v_gene: TRBV27
j_gene: TRBJ2-5
d_gene: NA
CDR3nt: TGTGCCAGCAGTTTAGGAGGGGCCTGGGAGACCCAGTACTTC
CDR3aa: CASSLGGAWETQYF

abundance: once
v_gene: TRBV7-9
j_gene: TRBJ1-6
d_gene: NA
CDR3nt: TGTGCCAGCAGCCCCGGGTACAATTCACCCCTCCACTTT
CDR3aa: CASSPGYNSPLHF

abundance: NA
v_gene: TRBV18
j_gene: TRBJ2-3
d_gene: NA
CDR3nt: TGTGCCAGCTCACCACTGGAGGGAAAGAATACGCAGTATTTT
CDR3aa: CASSPLEGKNTQYF

abundance: NA
v_gene: TRBV29-1
j_gene: TRBJ2-7
d_gene: TRBD1
CDR3nt: TGCAGCGTTGAAGGCGTGGGACAGCGATCCTACGAGCAGTACTTC
CDR3aa: CSVEGVGQRSYEQYF

abundance: NA
v_gene: TRBV9
j_gene: TRBJ2-3
d_gene: TRBD2
CDR3nt: TGTGCCAGCAGCGTAGGAGTTAGCGGGGCCAACACAGATACGCAGTATTTT
CDR3aa: CASSVGVSGANTDTQYF

abundance: NA
v_gene: TRBV6-4
j_gene: TRBJ2-3
d_gene: NA
CDR3nt: TGTGCCAGCAGTGATTTAGGGGGCACAGATACGCAGTATTTT
CDR3aa: CASSDLGGTDTQYF